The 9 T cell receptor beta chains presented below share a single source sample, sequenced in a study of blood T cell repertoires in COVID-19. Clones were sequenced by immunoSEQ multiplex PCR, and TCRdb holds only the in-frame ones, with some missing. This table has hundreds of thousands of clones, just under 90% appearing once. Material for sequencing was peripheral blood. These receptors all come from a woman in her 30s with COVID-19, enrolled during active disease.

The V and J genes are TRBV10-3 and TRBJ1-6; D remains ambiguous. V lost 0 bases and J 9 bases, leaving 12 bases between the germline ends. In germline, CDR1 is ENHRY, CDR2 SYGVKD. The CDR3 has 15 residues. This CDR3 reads CAISESGNQASPLHF. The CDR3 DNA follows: TGTGCCATCAGTGAGTCAGGAAACCAGGCTTCACCCCTCCACTTT.

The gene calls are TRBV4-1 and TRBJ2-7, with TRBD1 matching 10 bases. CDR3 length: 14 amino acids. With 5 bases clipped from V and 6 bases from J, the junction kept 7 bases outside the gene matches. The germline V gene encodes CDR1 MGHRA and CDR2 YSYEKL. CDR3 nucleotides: TGCGCCAGCAGCGACCGACAGGGGGCCGGCGAGCAGTACTTC. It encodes CASSDRQGAGEQYF.

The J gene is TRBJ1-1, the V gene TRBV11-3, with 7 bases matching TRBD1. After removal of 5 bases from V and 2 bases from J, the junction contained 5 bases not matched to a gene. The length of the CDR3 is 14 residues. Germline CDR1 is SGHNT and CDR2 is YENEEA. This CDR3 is CASSPRQGNTEAFF. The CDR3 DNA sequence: TGTGCCAGCAGCCCGCGACAGGGTAACACTGAAGCTTTCTTT.

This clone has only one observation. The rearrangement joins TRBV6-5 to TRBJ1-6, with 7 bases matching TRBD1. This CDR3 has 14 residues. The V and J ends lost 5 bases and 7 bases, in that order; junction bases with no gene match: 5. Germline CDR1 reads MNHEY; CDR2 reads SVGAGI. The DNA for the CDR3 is TGTGCCAGCAGTCCGACAGGGAACAATTCACCCCTCCACTTT. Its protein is CASSPTGNNSPLHF.

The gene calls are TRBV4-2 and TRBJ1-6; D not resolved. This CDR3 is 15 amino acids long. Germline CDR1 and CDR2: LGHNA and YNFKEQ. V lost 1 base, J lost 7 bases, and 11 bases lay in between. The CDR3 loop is CASSQAEGRNSPLHF. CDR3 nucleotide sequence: TGTGCCAGCAGCCAAGCGGAGGGAAGGAATTCACCCCTCCACTTT.

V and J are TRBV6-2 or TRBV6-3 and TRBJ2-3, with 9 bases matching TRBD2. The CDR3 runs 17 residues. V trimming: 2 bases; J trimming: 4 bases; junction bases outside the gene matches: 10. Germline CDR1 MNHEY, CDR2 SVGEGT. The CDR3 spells CASSYNPLAGTPDTQYF. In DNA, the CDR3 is TGTGCCAGCAGTTACAATCCCCTAGCGGGGACCCCAGATACGCAGTATTTT.

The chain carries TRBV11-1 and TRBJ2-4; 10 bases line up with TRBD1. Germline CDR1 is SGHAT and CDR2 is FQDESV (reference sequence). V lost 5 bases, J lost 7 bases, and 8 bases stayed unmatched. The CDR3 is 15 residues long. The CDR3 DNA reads TGTGCCAGCAGCCGACCGGGACAGGGGTACAACATTCAGTACTTC. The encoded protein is CASSRPGQGYNIQYF.

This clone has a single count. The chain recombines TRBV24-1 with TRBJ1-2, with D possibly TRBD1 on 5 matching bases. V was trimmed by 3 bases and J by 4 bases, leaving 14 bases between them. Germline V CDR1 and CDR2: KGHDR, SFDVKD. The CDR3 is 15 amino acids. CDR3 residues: CATSDPSGGSYGYTF. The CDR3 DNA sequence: TGTGCCACCAGTGATCCCTCCGGGGGTTCCTATGGCTACACCTTC.

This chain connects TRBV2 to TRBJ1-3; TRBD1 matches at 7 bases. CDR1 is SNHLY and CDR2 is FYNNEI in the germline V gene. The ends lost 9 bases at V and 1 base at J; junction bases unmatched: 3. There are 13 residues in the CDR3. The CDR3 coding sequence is TGTGCCAGTTCCAGGGGGTCTGGAAACACCATATATTTT. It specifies CASSRGSGNTIYF.